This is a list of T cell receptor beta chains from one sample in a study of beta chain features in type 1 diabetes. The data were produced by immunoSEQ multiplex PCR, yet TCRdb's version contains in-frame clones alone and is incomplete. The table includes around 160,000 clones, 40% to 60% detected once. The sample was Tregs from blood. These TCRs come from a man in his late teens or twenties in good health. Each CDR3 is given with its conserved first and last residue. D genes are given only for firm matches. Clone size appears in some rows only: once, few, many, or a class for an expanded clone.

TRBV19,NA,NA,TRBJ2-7,CATRRGPSSYEQYF,TGTGCCACCCGGAGGGGACCGTCCTCCTACGAGCAGTACTTC
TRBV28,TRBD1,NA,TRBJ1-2,CASSPTGQGDLGYTF,TGTGCCAGCAGCCCGACAGGACAGGGGGATTTAGGCTACACCTTC
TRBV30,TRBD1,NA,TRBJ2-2,CAWHRGTGELFF,TGTGCCTGGCACAGGGGGACCGGGGAGCTGTTTTTT
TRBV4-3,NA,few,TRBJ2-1,CASSQLQGRYNEQFF,TGCGCCAGCAGCCAACTACAGGGAAGGTACAATGAGCAGTTCTTC
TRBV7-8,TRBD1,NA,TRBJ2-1,CASSSGGNEQFF,TGTGCCAGCAGCTCAGGGGGCAATGAGCAGTTCTTC
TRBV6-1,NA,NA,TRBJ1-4,CASIEGRVATNEKLFF,TGTGCCAGCATTGAAGGGAGAGTTGCAACTAATGAAAAACTGTTTTTT
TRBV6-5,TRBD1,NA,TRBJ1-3,CASSYRRTGGTNTIYF,TGTGCCAGCAGTTACCGTAGGACAGGGGGCACAAACACCATATATTTT
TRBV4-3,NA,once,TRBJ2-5,CASSQGVARVGGETQYF,TGCGCCAGCAGCCAAGGAGTCGCGCGGGTCGGGGGAGAGACCCAGTACTTC
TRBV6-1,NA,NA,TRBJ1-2,CASSEPGTSAGYTF,TGTGCCAGCAGTGAGCCGGGGACATCGGCTGGCTACACCTTC
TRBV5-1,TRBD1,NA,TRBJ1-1,CASSFAPGQGRTEAFF,TGCGCCAGCAGCTTCGCTCCGGGACAGGGGAGGACTGAAGCTTTCTTT
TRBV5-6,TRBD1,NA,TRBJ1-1,CASSRRTGWTNTEAFF,TGTGCCAGCAGCCGACGGACAGGGTGGACGAACACTGAAGCTTTCTTT
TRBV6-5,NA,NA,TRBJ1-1,CASRDSNTEAFF,TGTGCCAGCAGGGACAGCAACACTGAAGCTTTCTTT
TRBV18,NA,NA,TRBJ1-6,CASSHDSSYNSPLHF,TGTGCCAGCTCTCACGACAGCTCCTATAATTCACCCCTCCACTTT
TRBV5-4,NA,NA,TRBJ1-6,CATPGCNSPLHF,TGTGCCACCCCGGGTTGTAATTCACCCCTCCACTTT
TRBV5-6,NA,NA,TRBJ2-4,CASSWAVRDIQYF,TGTGCCAGCAGTTGGGCCGTCCGGGATATTCAGTACTTC
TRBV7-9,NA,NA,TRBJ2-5,CASSIGQQQETQYF,TGTGCCAGCAGCATCGGACAGCAGCAAGAGACCCAGTACTTC
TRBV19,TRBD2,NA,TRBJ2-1,CASSRTSGSYEQFF,TGTGCCAGTAGTAGGACTAGCGGGAGCTATGAGCAGTTCTTC
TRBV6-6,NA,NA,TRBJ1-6,CASSYGAGGSPLHF,TGTGCCAGCAGTTACGGGGCCGGTGGTTCACCCCTCCACTTT
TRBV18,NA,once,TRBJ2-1,CASSPNSAPYNEQFF,TGTGCCAGCTCACCTAATAGCGCGCCCTACAATGAGCAGTTCTTC
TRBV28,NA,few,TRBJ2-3,CASKAGTDTQYF,TGTGCCAGCAAAGCCGGCACAGATACGCAGTATTTT
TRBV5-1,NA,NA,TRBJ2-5,CASSSGLSGSSETQYF,TGCGCCAGCAGCTCTGGACTGAGCGGTTCTTCAGAGACCCAGTACTTC
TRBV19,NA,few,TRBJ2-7,CASRLSDRLSYEQYF,TGTGCCAGTAGACTCTCCGACAGGCTATCATACGAGCAGTACTTC
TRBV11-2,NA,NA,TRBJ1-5,CASSLEGPQPQHF,TGTGCCAGCAGCTTAGAGGGCCCGCAGCCCCAGCATTTT
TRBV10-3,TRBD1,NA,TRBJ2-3,CAISESTGGSTDTQYF,TGTGCCATCAGTGAGTCGACAGGGGGAAGCACAGATACGCAGTATTTT
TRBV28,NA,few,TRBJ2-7,CASSFNRASYEQYF,TGTGCCAGCAGTTTCAACAGGGCCTCCTACGAGCAGTACTTC
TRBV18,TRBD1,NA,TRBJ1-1,CASSPRDRGTEAFF,TGTGCCAGCTCACCACGGGACAGGGGTACTGAAGCTTTCTTT
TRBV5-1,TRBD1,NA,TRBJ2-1,CASSARDRYNEQFF,TGCGCCAGCAGCGCCCGGGACAGGTACAATGAGCAGTTCTTC
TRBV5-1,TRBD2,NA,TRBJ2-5,CASGGSAGEETQYF,TGCGCCAGCGGGGGATCAGCGGGGGAAGAGACCCAGTACTTC
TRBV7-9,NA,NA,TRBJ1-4,CASSLSNREKLFF,TGTGCCAGCAGCTTATCTAACAGGGAAAAACTGTTTTTT
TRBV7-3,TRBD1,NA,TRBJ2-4,CASSLLGRTGDKNIQYF,TGTGCCAGCAGCTTATTAGGAAGGACAGGGGACAAAAACATTCAGTACTTC
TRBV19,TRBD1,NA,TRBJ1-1,CASNPGQGSTEAFF,TGTGCCAGTAACCCGGGACAGGGAAGCACTGAAGCTTTCTTT
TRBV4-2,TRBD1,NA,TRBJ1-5,CASSPGQGARQPQHF,TGTGCCAGCAGCCCGGGACAGGGGGCGCGGCAGCCCCAGCATTTT
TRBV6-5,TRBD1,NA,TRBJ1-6,CASSYSIQGLTPLHF,TGTGCCAGCAGTTACTCGATACAGGGGTTAACACCCCTCCACTTT
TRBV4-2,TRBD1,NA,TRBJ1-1,CASSKEPRGRVTEAFF,TGTGCCAGCAGTAAGGAACCGAGGGGGCGAGTCACTGAAGCTTTCTTT
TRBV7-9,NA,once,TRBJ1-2,CASSFDWWLDYGYTF,TGTGCCAGCAGCTTTGACTGGTGGCTCGACTATGGCTACACCTTC
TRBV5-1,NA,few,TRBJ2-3,CASSSTTDTQYF,TGCGCCAGCAGCTCTACTACAGATACGCAGTATTTT
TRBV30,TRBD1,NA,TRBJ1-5,CAWSLGDSDQPQHF,TGTGCCTGGAGTTTAGGGGACAGCGATCAGCCCCAGCATTTT
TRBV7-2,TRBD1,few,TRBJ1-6,CASSSGTGGWSSPLHF,TGTGCCAGCAGTTCCGGGACAGGGGGATGGAGTTCACCCCTCCACTTT
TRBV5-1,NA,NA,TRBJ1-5,CASSLSGLQPQHF,TGCGCCAGCAGCCTATCAGGGTTGCAGCCCCAGCATTTT
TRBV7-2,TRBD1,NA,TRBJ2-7,CASNLVTGETYEQYF,TGTGCCAGCAACTTAGTTACAGGGGAGACCTACGAGCAGTACTTC
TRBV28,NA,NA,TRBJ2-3,CASENSGTDTQYF,TGTGCCAGCGAGAATAGCGGCACAGATACGCAGTATTTT
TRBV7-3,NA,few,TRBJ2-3,CASSFQRGDTQYF,TGTGCCAGCAGCTTTCAGCGCGGGGATACGCAGTATTTT
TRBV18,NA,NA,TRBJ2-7,CASSPRSDYEQYF,TGTGCCAGCTCACCACGTTCAGACTACGAGCAGTACTTC
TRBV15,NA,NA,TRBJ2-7,CATSRDRGSYEQYF,TGTGCCACCAGCAGAGACAGGGGATCCTACGAGCAGTACTTC
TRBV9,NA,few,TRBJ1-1,CASSVDPGEAAFF,TGTGCCAGCAGCGTAGATCCGGGGGAAGCAGCTTTCTTT
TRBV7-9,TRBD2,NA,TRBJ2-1,CASSLVSTSGRSYNEQFF,TGTGCCAGCAGCTTAGTGTCCACTAGCGGACGCTCCTACAATGAGCAGTTCTTC